Listed here is a single TCR beta chain. Its antigen is as yet unknown. The sample comes from a study of blood T cells in healthy people across ages. Next came a second PCR, run for about 6 to 11 cycles, which used a sample-barcoded 5' primer along with a J-beta primer mix. TCRdb re-analysed the 5' RACE reads in MiXCR, keeping a single row per CDR3 protein. The profile shows roughly 500,000 distinct CDR3 sequences, about 26% of them singletons. Study-wide points: It was found that TCR beta diversity correlated strongly with the percentage of naive T cells.

This CDR3 region has 14 residues. Trimming took 3 bases from V and 2 from J, leaving 8 bases between them. Per the germline V gene, CDR1 is ENHRY and CDR2 is SYGVKD. J is TRBJ1-5 and V is TRBV10-3; D perhaps matches TRBD1 (6 bases). The sequenced sample was blood. This clonotype was sampled from a woman in her 70s in good health. CDR3 DNA sequence: TGTGCCATCAGTGATTCAGGGGGCAATCAGCCCCAGCATTTT. Encoded protein: CAISDSGGNQPQHF.